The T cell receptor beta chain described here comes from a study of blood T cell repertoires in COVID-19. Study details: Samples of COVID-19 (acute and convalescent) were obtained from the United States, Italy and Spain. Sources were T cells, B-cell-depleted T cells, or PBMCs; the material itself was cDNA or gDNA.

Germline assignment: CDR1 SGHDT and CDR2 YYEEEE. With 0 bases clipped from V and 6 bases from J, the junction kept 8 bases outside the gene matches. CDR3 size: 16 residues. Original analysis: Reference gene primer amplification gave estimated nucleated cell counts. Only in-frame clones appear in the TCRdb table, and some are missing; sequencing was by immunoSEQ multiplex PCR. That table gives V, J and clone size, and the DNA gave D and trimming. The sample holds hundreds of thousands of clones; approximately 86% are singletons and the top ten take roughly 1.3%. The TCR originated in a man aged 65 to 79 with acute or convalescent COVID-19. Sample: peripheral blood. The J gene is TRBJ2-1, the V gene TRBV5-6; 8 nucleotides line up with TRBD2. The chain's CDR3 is CASSLDWTSFINEQFF. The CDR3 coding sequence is TGTGCCAGCAGCTTGGATTGGACTAGCTTTATCAATGAGCAGTTCTTC.